This T cell receptor beta chain appears in the sequencing data of a study of cytomegalovirus exposure and HLA in healthy donors. The CDR3 extends over 14 amino acids. Per germline, CDR1 MNHNS and CDR2 SASEGT. With V trimmed by 5 bases and J by 6 bases, 7 bases remained unmatched. PCR was performed using 60 Vbeta and 13 Jbeta primers. Clones were read by immunoSEQ multiplex PCR, and TCRdb kept only the in-frame ones, dropping some. The sample shows roughly 180,000 clones, around four fifths of them seen only once. General study findings and limits: Highest at DRB1 and lowest at HLA-C, TCR association rates differed among HLA loci in a later analysis. TCR beta sequences numbering 16,951 were associated with HLA alleles at 0.05 false discovery rate in a later analysis. A missense DCLRE1C variant was associated with V- and J-gene trimming of TCR beta chains in a later analysis, and an independent cohort replicated the association.

Details on this clone: No antigen is known for it.

The rearrangement uses TRBV6-1 and TRBJ2-3, with 8 positions matching TRBD2. The clonotype originates from a woman between 50 and 59 years old in good health and CMV-seropositive. The specimen was PBMCs. In DNA, the CDR3 is TGTGCCAGCAGTTCCCCGGGGGGGTCTGATACGCAGTATTTT. It codes for CASSSPGGSDTQYF.